The T cell receptor (beta chain) described here comes from a study of HIV-infected patients and healthy controls. CDR3 length: 17 residues. CDR1 and CDR2 from the germline V gene are MGHRA and YSYEKL. Trimming at V came to 3 bases and at J to 4 bases, leaving 12 bases not matched to a gene. From the 5' RACE reads, TCRdb called clonotypes with MiXCR, one entry per CDR3 protein. This table holds around 62,000 distinct CDR3 sequences, 15% to 20% found once. This clonotype was counted between two and nine times. The chain joins TRBV4-1 to TRBJ1-1; 9 bases agree with TRBD1. Material: CD4+ T cells from blood. The clonotype was recovered from a human donor in good health. CDR3 DNA sequence: TGCGCCAGCAGCCATCTTGTACAGGGGGCGAGGGGCACTGAAGCTTTCTTT. Translation gives CASSHLVQGARGTEAFF.